This T cell receptor (beta chain) was captured by sequencing in a study of blood T cells in healthy people across ages. Points from the study as a whole: It was not known whether donors were CMV positive (a possible confounder of expanded clonotype changes). Any conclusive comparison of naive versus antigen-experienced cells was prevented by using unsorted PBMCs.

Primers used in a second PCR of roughly 7 to 11 cycles were a sample-barcoded 5' primer and a J-beta primer mix. Through a template-switch adaptor with 12 random nucleotides, each cDNA molecule received a tag. Via MiXCR, TCRdb re-called the 5' RACE reads, giving one row per CDR3 protein. Of hundreds of thousands of distinct CDR3 sequences listed, 20% to 25% are singletons. CDR1 is SGHRS, CDR2 YFSETQ, per germline. With 3 bases clipped from V and 2 bases from J, the junction kept 3 bases outside the gene matches. The length of the CDR3 is 14 residues. Concerning this clonotype itself: As yet, its antigen is unknown.

Peripheral blood, about 10 milliliters per donor, was collected. V is TRBV5-1 and J is TRBJ2-7, with 9 bases that match TRBD1. Sequencing input: blood. The origin of this receptor is a man aged 65 to 79 in good health. This CDR3 reads CASSWGTGPYEQYF. The CDR3 nucleotides read TGCGCCAGCAGCTGGGGGACAGGGCCCTACGAGCAGTACTTC.